This record looks at one TCR beta chain sequence and its context. The antigen remains unidentified. The study sampled nominally healthy donors, though unrecorded immune exposures were likely. The germline CDR1 and CDR2 sequences are SQVTM and ANQGSEA. The CDR3 totals 14 residues. V lost 4 bases, J lost 3 bases, and 9 bases stayed unmatched. The entry originates in a study of cytomegalovirus exposure and HLA in healthy donors. Overall study findings and caveats: Most TCR sequences were seen very rarely across donors, but some public TCRs occurred in many.

The PCR was carried out with 60 Vbeta primers and 13 Jbeta primers. Sequencing was performed with immunoSEQ multiplex PCR; in TCRdb, only in-frame clones are kept and a portion is missing. The sample has some 130,000 clones; the top ten hold 1.7%. Sequencing was performed on PBMCs. The rearrangement uses TRBV29-1 and TRBJ2-7; the match to TRBD1 covers 7 bases. The clonotype originates from a man between 18 and 29 years old in good health and CMV-seronegative. The CDR3 nucleotides are TGCAGCGTTGGACCCGGGACAGAGGGCTACGAGCAGTACTTC. It is translated as CSVGPGTEGYEQYF.